Detailed here is one TCR beta chain. The data are from a study of control samples from healthy donors and cancer patients. The assay was immunoSEQ multiplex PCR, and TCRdb's table has in-frame clones only and misses some. This table has 100,000 to 150,000 clones, about 90% appearing once. The CDR3 is 17 amino acids. The receptor was derived from a woman aged 45-65 years in good health. Sequencing was done on a sample of blood. V gene TRBV1 combines with J gene TRBJ2-7; the table calls TRBD2, which could not be checked here. TRBV1 is an annotated pseudogene. The CDR3 DNA reads as TGCACCAGCAGCCAAGGTGTCGATCGGGGGATCGGGTACGAGCAGTACTTC. This encodes CTSSQGVDRGIGYEQYF.